Presented here are 7 T cell receptor beta chains from one specimen sequenced in a study of control samples from healthy donors and cancer patients (dated by TCRdb to the early 2020s). The method was the immunoSEQ multiplex PCR assay. This immuneACCESS table, as held by TCRdb, lists in-frame sequences with V and J called but not all clones. Of the missing ones, under half trace to an unresolved V gene in checked studies; the others have no known cause. Counted in this sample were about 120,000 clones; more than 70% of them appeared once. The ten largest clonotypes hold 2% to 3% of the sample. The sample comprised blood. The source of these receptors is a woman in her 70s in good health.

This chain links TRBV10-3 with TRBJ1-6; D might be TRBD1 (5 bases). Germline assignment: CDR1 ENHRY and CDR2 SYGVKD. V was clipped by 2 bases and J by 7 bases, with 12 bases between them. There are 15 residues in the CDR3. As DNA, the CDR3 is TGTGCCATCAGTGAGGACAGCACAGGAAATTCACCCCTCCACTTT. Amino acid sequence: CAISEDSTGNSPLHF.

This chain connects TRBV21-1 to TRBJ1-2; TRBD1, the D gene given by the table, was not confirmed from the DNA. TRBV21-1 has pseudogene status. This CDR3 is built from 15 residues. CDR3 bases: TGTGCCAGCAGCAAAAGGGGGAGTTCTCACTATGGCTACACCTTC. It translates to CASSKRGSSHYGYTF.

The genes are TRBV7-2 and TRBJ2-2; D remains ambiguous. CDR1 is SGHTA and CDR2 is FQGNSA in the germline V gene. Trimming stripped 1 base from V and 5 bases from J, with 5 bases between. This CDR3 is 13 amino acids long. CDR3 in amino acids: CASSLVPTGELFF. CDR3 DNA sequence: TGTGCCAGCAGCTTAGTACCTACCGGGGAGCTGTTTTTT.

The rearrangement uses TRBV18 and TRBJ1-1; a weak D match, TRBD1 (5 bases). V lost 1 base to trimming and J lost 0 bases, with 9 bases between them. The CDR3 has 15 residues. CDR1 is KGHSH and CDR2 is LQKENI in the germline V gene. The CDR3, as DNA: TGTGCCAGCTCACCACAGAGGGGTGTGAACACTGAAGCTTTCTTT. Its protein is CASSPQRGVNTEAFF.

The CDR3 reads CASSLGQGYQPQHF. The DNA of the CDR3 is TGCGCCAGCAGCTTGGGGCAGGGGTATCAGCCCCAGCATTTT. J is TRBJ1-5 and V is TRBV5-1; D is perhaps TRBD1 (6 bases). This CDR3 region has 14 residues. Germline V gene lookup returns CDR1 SGHRS and CDR2 YFSETQ. V dropped 0 bases and J dropped 5 bases, with 9 bases sitting between them.

Only a few counts were recorded for this clone. The CDR3: CASPRGAGTYEQYF. The CDR3, as DNA: TGTGCCAGCCCACGTGGGGCAGGGACCTACGAGCAGTACTTC. The chain joins TRBV4-2 to TRBJ2-7; maybe TRBD1 (5 bases). The CDR3 sequence is 14 residues long. Per germline, CDR1 LGHNA and CDR2 YNFKEQ. V shed 8 bases and J shed 2 bases, with 16 bases lying between them.

In DNA form, the CDR3 reads TGTGCCAGCAGCCGCCGGGACAGGGGTACCGGGGAGCTGTTTTTT. Protein product: CASSRRDRGTGELFF. This sequence joins TRBV7-9 and TRBJ2-2; 10 bases fit TRBD1. This CDR3 spans 15 amino acids. V was clipped by 5 bases and J by 5 bases; unmatched bases: 5. The V gene's germline CDR1 is SEHNR and CDR2 FQNEAQ (reference sequence).